Each of the 18 T cell receptor beta chains below was sequenced from the same sample in a study of cytomegalovirus exposure and HLA in healthy donors. The primer mix had 60 Vbeta and 13 Jbeta primers. Libraries were prepared by immunoSEQ multiplex PCR; TCRdb keeps only in-frame clonotypes and omits some of them. Here the sample spans about 96,000 clones, 65% to 75% being singletons. The sequencing sample was made of PBMCs. Source of these receptors: a female donor in good health and CMV-seropositive.

This clone was seen a few times. This rearrangement joins TRBV5-1 to TRBJ2-3, with a weak D call TRBD1 (5 bases). The CDR3 sequence is 17 residues long. The germline CDR1 and CDR2 sequences are SGHRS and YFSETQ. V lost 5 bases to trimming and J lost 2 bases, with 21 bases between them. CDR3 DNA sequence: TGCGCCAGCAGTCCCACCCGACAGACCCTATACACAGATACGCAGTATTTT. Translating it yields CASSPTRQTLYTDTQYF.

This chain uses TRBV27 with TRBJ2-7, with D possibly being TRBD1 (5 bases). The CDR3 contains 13 residues. The germline V and J ends were trimmed by 4 bases and 0 bases, with 7 bases remaining between them. Germline loops: CDR1 MNHEY, CDR2 SMNVEV (reference sequence). The CDR3 DNA reads TGTGCCAGCAGTTGGGGCAGCTCCTACGAGCAGTACTTC. Translation gives CASSWGSSYEQYF.

The chain carries TRBV29-1 and TRBJ2-4, with D tentatively TRBD1 (6 bases). Germline V lookup: CDR1 SQVTM, CDR2 ANQGSEA. The germline V and J ends were trimmed by 6 bases and 1 base, with 19 bases remaining between them. This CDR3 comprises 16 residues. The CDR3 nucleotides read TGCAGCGTCGCCCGACAGGCCATGGGGGCCAAAAACATTCAGTACTTC. Protein product: CSVARQAMGAKNIQYF.

This sequence joins TRBV4-2 and TRBJ1-6; TRBD1 aligns across 9 bases. V gave up 4 bases and J gave up 10 bases; unmatched junction bases: 14. Germline CDR1 LGHNA, CDR2 YNFKEQ. This CDR3 is 17 amino acids long. CDR3 sequence reads: CASSLGTGIGLGSPLHF. The CDR3 region has the DNA TGTGCCAGCAGCCTCGGGACAGGGATCGGCTTAGGGTCACCCCTCCACTTT.

This rearrangement joins TRBV7-9 to TRBJ2-4, with a possible D match to TRBD1 (6 bases). V was shortened by 5 bases and J by 5 bases, with 10 bases between the two germline ends. Germline CDR1 and CDR2: SEHNR and FQNEAQ (reference sequence). This CDR3 has 13 residues. The CDR3 reads CASSHRTENIQYF. The CDR3 DNA sequence: TGTGCCAGCAGCCATAGGACAGAAAACATTCAGTACTTC.

This clone was detected only a few times. The V call is TRBV6-5, the J call TRBJ1-1; no definite D call. The CDR3 consists of 14 residues. Per the germline V gene, CDR1 is MNHEY and CDR2 is SVGAGI. V lost 0 bases to trimming and J lost 6 bases, with 11 bases between them. The CDR3 sequence is CASSYSAQNSEAFF. In DNA form, the CDR3 reads TGTGCCAGCAGTTACTCGGCTCAGAATTCTGAAGCTTTCTTT.

The gene calls are TRBV7-2 and TRBJ2-1; 10 bases are shared with TRBD2. V shed 1 base and J 6 bases; nucleotides not matched to a gene: 9. This CDR3 comprises 17 residues. Germline V gene lookup returns CDR1 SGHTA and CDR2 FQGNSA. The CDR3 spells CASSLGLLAGTRNEQFF. The CDR3, as DNA: TGTGCCAGCAGCTTAGGCTTACTAGCGGGAACTCGCAATGAGCAGTTCTTC.

The chain carries TRBV5-1 and TRBJ1-2, with 7 bases matching TRBD1. CDR1 SGHRS and CDR2 YFSETQ come from the germline V gene. CDR3 size: 14 residues. The ends lost 0 bases at V and 8 bases at J; junction bases unmatched: 7. The CDR3 reads CASSLGGTDFGYTF. For the CDR3, the DNA is TGCGCCAGCAGCTTGGGGGGGACAGATTTCGGCTACACCTTC.

The chain recombines TRBV28 with TRBJ2-1; a possible D gene is TRBD1 (8 bases). Germline-derived CDR1 and CDR2 are MDHEN and SYDVKM. Trimming stripped 6 bases from V and 8 bases from J, with 17 bases between. There are 14 residues in the CDR3. The CDR3, as DNA: TGTGCCAGCAGGCCAGGGGGCGCGGGGGATGAGCAGTTCTTC. It yields the protein CASRPGGAGDEQFF. The whole variable domain, filled in from reference TRBV28 and TRBJ2-1, reads DVKVTQSSRYLVKRTGEKVFLECVQDMDHENMFWYRQDPGLGLRLIYFSYDVKMKEKGDIPEGYSVSREKKERFSLILESASTNQTSMYLCASRPGGAGDEQFFGPGTRLTVL.

This chain connects TRBV2 to TRBJ2-7, with a weak D call TRBD2 (5 bases). V was clipped by 2 bases and J by 0 bases, with 17 bases between them. This CDR3 region has 17 residues. CDR1 is SNHLY, CDR2 FYNNEI, per germline. The CDR3 is CASSELRGIPSSYEQYF. As DNA, the CDR3 is TGTGCCAGCAGTGAATTACGGGGAATCCCCAGCTCCTACGAGCAGTACTTC.

This clone was seen a handful of times. This rearrangement joins TRBV7-3 to TRBJ2-3; 14 bases are a match to TRBD2. Germline lookup yields CDR1 SGHTA and CDR2 FQGTGA. The CDR3 contains 16 residues. The junction had 3 bases not matched to a gene; V was cut back by 5 bases and J by 2 bases. The DNA for the CDR3 is TGTGCCAGCAGCAGGGGACTAGCGGGAGACACAGATACGCAGTATTTT. This codes for CASSRGLAGDTDTQYF.

This chain connects TRBV7-2 to TRBJ2-7; 11 bases align to TRBD2. Unmatched junction bases numbered 5, after V lost 1 base and J lost 6 bases. Germline V gene sequence: CDR1 SGHTA, CDR2 FQGNSA. The CDR3 is 15 residues long. The CDR3 DNA reads TGTGCCAGCAGCTTAGAACTAGCGGGAGTTGGCGAGCAGTACTTC. It yields the protein CASSLELAGVGEQYF.

V and J are TRBV6-1 and TRBJ2-7; D remains ambiguous. This CDR3 has 13 residues. Germline values: CDR1 MNHNS, CDR2 SASEGT. The V gene lost 7 bases and the J gene lost 0 bases, with 10 bases spanning the gap. CDR3 region: CASTKLSSYEQYF. CDR3 DNA: TGTGCCAGCACGAAGTTGAGCTCCTACGAGCAGTACTTC.

The rearrangement uses TRBV5-1 and TRBJ2-1, with TRBD1 identical over 7 bases. V shed 4 bases, J shed 3 bases, and the junction held 16 bases outside the gene matches. Germline CDR1 is SGHRS and CDR2 is YFSETQ. This CDR3 has 18 residues. The CDR3 coding sequence is TGCGCCAGCAGCCGTCGTACCATAGACAGGGAGCTCTACAATGAGCAGTTCTTC. Protein product: CASSRRTIDRELYNEQFF.

The chain joins TRBV9 to TRBJ2-7, with TRBD2 as a possible D gene (6 bases). The CDR3 totals 16 residues. The V gene lost 2 bases and the J gene lost 4 bases, with 19 bases spanning the gap. Germline loops: CDR1 SGDLS, CDR2 YYNGEE. CDR3 sequence reads: CASSVGGGRGPYEQYF. In nucleotides, the CDR3 is TGTGCCAGCAGCGTTGGGGGAGGCCGAGGCCCGTACGAGCAGTACTTC.

This chain joins TRBV9 and TRBJ1-5; 7 bases are a match to TRBD1. Germline assignment: CDR1 SGDLS and CDR2 YYNGEE. The CDR3 covers 19 residues. V lost 0 bases and J lost 4; bases outside the gene matches: 16. The CDR3 nucleotides are TGTGCCAGCAGCGTAGTAGTAGGGGGCGATTTGGTTTCAAATCAGCCCCAGCATTTT. Translation: CASSVVVGGDLVSNQPQHF.

The chain joins TRBV5-4 to TRBJ2-5, with 12 nucleotides matching TRBD2. Germline values: CDR1 SGHNT, CDR2 YYREEE (reference sequence). CDR3 length equals 16 residues. The junction had 13 bases not matched to a gene; V was cut back by 4 bases and J by 9 bases. The CDR3 DNA is TGTGCCAGCAGCCCGCTAACTAGCGGGGGGTGGGGCCCCCAGTACTTC. Its protein product is CASSPLTSGGWGPQYF.

The gene calls are TRBV28 and TRBJ2-1; the D is unclear. V was cut by 5 bases and J by 2 bases, with 16 bases left in between. Germline V CDR1 and CDR2: MDHEN, SYDVKM. CDR3 length: 16 residues. CDR3 in amino acids: CASSTNTLVAYNEQFF. CDR3 coding DNA: TGTGCCAGCAGTACTAACACCCTGGTAGCCTACAATGAGCAGTTCTTC.